The sequence of this TCR beta chain was determined in a study of shared clonotypes between healthy human individuals. Germline V gene lookup returns CDR1 ENHRY and CDR2 SYGVKD. The CDR3 extends over 13 amino acids. V was trimmed by 6 bases and J by 1 base, leaving 9 bases between them. Using immunoSEQ multiplex PCR, the repertoire was profiled, and TCRdb retains in-frame clones only, with some absent. The sample comprises 2.3 million or so clones, more than 85% of which are singletons, and about 0.39% rests with the top ten. The V call is TRBV10-3, the J call TRBJ2-5; tentatively, D is TRBD1 or TRBD2 (5 bases each). The sample was naive CD4+ T cells from PBMCs. The subset is: CD45RA+ positively selected. This clonotype was obtained from a man younger than 30 in good health. Some clones in this sample may be carry-over from other donors' samples. The CDR3 region has the DNA TGTGCCATCAGCCCAGGGACCCAAGAGACCCAGTACTTC. This translates into CAISPGTQETQYF.